The T cell receptor (beta chain) described here comes from a study of blood T cell repertoires in COVID-19. Overall study: Acute and convalescent COVID-19 specimens originated in the United States, Italy and Spain.

This CDR3 contains 12 residues. V lost 1 base and J lost 3, with 3 bases in between. Germline CDR1 is LGHDT and CDR2 is YNNKEL (reference sequence). Authors' analysis steps: Cell counts per sample came from amplifying reference gene primers. Assay used: immunoSEQ multiplex PCR; TCRdb lists only in-frame clones, some missing. V, J and clone size reflect that table, while D and trimming were determined from the DNA. The table includes 45,000 to 65,000 clones, roughly nine tenths detected once. Material: peripheral blood. The genes are TRBV3-1 (or the pseudogene TRBV3-2) and TRBJ1-2; D call uncertain. The clonotype comes from a man aged 55-75 years with active COVID-19. In DNA form, the CDR3 reads TGTGCCAGCAGCCAAGGAGACTATGGCTACACCTTC. Its translation: CASSQGDYGYTF.